These T cell receptor beta chains were read from a single sample in a study of blood T cells in healthy people across ages. TCRdb re-analysed the 5' RACE reads in MiXCR, keeping a single row per CDR3 protein. This table has about 1,800,000 distinct CDR3 sequences, roughly 27% appearing once. The sequenced sample was blood. The receptors were gathered from a woman in her thirties in good health. The CDR3 runs from the conserved cysteine through the conserved F or W. Each record gives: CDR3 protein, CDR3 DNA, clone size, D gene, V gene, J gene. D genes are given only for firm matches. Size values are once, few and many counts, or a class for expanded clones, and some rows have none.

CDR3: CASTPMAGSGYTF
DNA: TGTGCCAGCACTCCTATGGCGGGCAGCGGCTACACCTTC
size: .
D: .
V: TRBV12-3/TRBV12-4
J: TRBJ1-2

CDR3: CASSSQGETQYF
DNA: TGTGCCAGCAGTTCACAGGGGGAGACCCAGTACTTC
size: many
D: TRBD1
V: TRBV5-1
J: TRBJ2-5

CDR3: CASSSPKTGAAFSSYEQYF
DNA: TGTGCCAGCAGCTCCCCGAAGACAGGGGCGGCGTTTAGCTCCTACGAGCAGTACTTC
size: .
D: TRBD1
V: TRBV7-3
J: TRBJ2-7

CDR3: CASRERGGRNEQFF
DNA: TGTGCCAGCAGGGAGCGGGGGGGCCGCAATGAGCAGTTCTTC
size: .
D: TRBD2
V: TRBV12-3/TRBV12-4
J: TRBJ2-1

CDR3: CSARSSGRAYGYTF
DNA: TGCAGTGCTAGGTCGTCGGGGCGCGCCTATGGCTACACCTTC
size: few
D: .
V: TRBV20-1
J: TRBJ1-2

CDR3: CASSFDGNPSYEQYF
DNA: TGTGCCAGCAGTTTTGATGGGAACCCCTCCTACGAGCAGTACTTC
size: .
D: .
V: TRBV6-2/TRBV6-3
J: TRBJ2-7

CDR3: CSARGGLQVVNEQFF
DNA: TGCAGTGCTAGGGGGGGACTTCAAGTAGTCAATGAGCAGTTCTTC
size: many
D: .
V: TRBV20-1
J: TRBJ2-1

CDR3: CASSSSGKQETQYF
DNA: TGCGCCAGCAGTTCTAGCGGTAAACAAGAGACCCAGTACTTC
size: many
D: TRBD2
V: TRBV10-1
J: TRBJ2-5

CDR3: CASSPWSWDAEAFF
DNA: TGCGCCAGCAGCCCGTGGAGTTGGGACGCTGAAGCTTTCTTT
size: few
D: .
V: TRBV5-1
J: TRBJ1-1

CDR3: CASRGFDLNTGELFF
DNA: TGTGCCAGCAGGGGGTTCGACTTGAACACCGGGGAGCTGTTTTTT
size: .
D: .
V: TRBV7-2
J: TRBJ2-2

CDR3: CASSPPGRGRHTEAFF
DNA: TGTGCCAGCTCACCACCGGGCAGGGGGAGACACACTGAAGCTTTCTTT
size: .
D: TRBD1
V: TRBV18
J: TRBJ1-1

CDR3: CASSRDRGVNEQFF
DNA: TGTGCCAGCAGCCGGGACAGGGGAGTAAATGAGCAGTTCTTC
size: many
D: TRBD1
V: TRBV9
J: TRBJ2-1

CDR3: CASSQDTVAGRNTGELFF
DNA: TGTGCCAGCAGCCAAGATACGGTGGCGGGGCGGAACACCGGGGAGCTGTTTTTT
size: .
D: .
V: TRBV3-1
J: TRBJ2-2

CDR3: CSVERSDSGANVLTF
DNA: TGCAGCGTTGAACGGTCCGACTCTGGGGCCAACGTCCTGACTTTC
size: many
D: .
V: TRBV29-1
J: TRBJ2-6

CDR3: CASSDGGATDTQYF
DNA: TGTGCCAGCAGTGACGGGGGGGCCACAGATACGCAGTATTTT
size: .
D: .
V: TRBV6-4
J: TRBJ2-3

CDR3: CASSQIYTEAFF
DNA: TGTGCCAGCAGCCAAATATACACTGAAGCTTTCTTT
size: .
D: .
V: TRBV14
J: TRBJ1-1

CDR3: CASSPRRGTGAAFF
DNA: TGTGCCAGCAGCCCAAGGAGGGGGACAGGTGCCGCTTTCTTT
size: .
D: TRBD1
V: TRBV11-2
J: TRBJ1-1

CDR3: CASSEVDSGLGAFEQYF
DNA: TGTGCCAGCAGTGAAGTGGATTCGGGACTAGGGGCGTTCGAGCAGTACTTC
size: few
D: TRBD2
V: TRBV2
J: TRBJ2-7

CDR3: CASSDRLRSYEQYF
DNA: TGTGCCAGCAGTGATAGGCTCCGTTCCTACGAGCAGTACTTC
size: few
D: .
V: TRBV2
J: TRBJ2-7

CDR3: CASSPHGSNFYGYTF
DNA: TGTGCCAGCAGCCCACACGGATCGAACTTCTATGGCTACACCTTC
size: .
D: .
V: TRBV12-3/TRBV12-4
J: TRBJ1-2

CDR3: CASSLRREYPHEQFF
DNA: TGTGCCAGCAGTTTAAGGCGGGAGTATCCGCATGAGCAGTTCTTC
size: few
D: TRBD2
V: TRBV12-3/TRBV12-4
J: TRBJ2-1

CDR3: CAIYNGGNQPQHF
DNA: TGTGCCATCTACAACGGGGGCAATCAGCCCCAGCATTTT
size: many
D: .
V: TRBV10-3
J: TRBJ1-5

CDR3: CASSLTIANTEAFF
DNA: TGCGCCAGCAGCTTGACGATAGCGAACACTGAAGCTTTCTTT
size: .
D: .
V: TRBV5-1
J: TRBJ1-1

CDR3: CASSLSGTGGYYEQYF
DNA: TGCGCCAGCAGCCTGTCCGGGACAGGAGGATACTACGAGCAGTACTTC
size: .
D: TRBD1
V: TRBV5-1
J: TRBJ2-7

CDR3: CASGYREGYTF
DNA: TGTGCTAGTGGTTACAGGGAAGGCTACACCTTC
size: many
D: .
V: TRBV12-5
J: TRBJ1-2

CDR3: CAIRGGVADTQYF
DNA: TGTGCCATCAGGGGGGGCGTTGCAGATACGCAGTATTTT
size: few
D: .
V: TRBV10-3
J: TRBJ2-3